Listed below are T cell receptor beta chains from one sample, sequenced in a study of T cell repertoires in cytomegalovirus infection. Each CDR3 protein is one row after TCRdb ran MiXCR on the reads. The table records some 300,000 distinct CDR3 sequences, roughly an eighth of them present only once. The specimen sequenced was PBMCs. The origin of the receptors is a human donor in good health (CMV status not recorded). Some clones in this sample may be carry-over from other donors' samples. The CDR3 runs from the conserved cysteine through the conserved F or W. A D gene is named only where the DNA matches it firmly. Clone sizes are given selectively: once, few, many, or a class where the clone is expanded.

J: TRBJ2-7; size: many; V: TRBV7-2; D: TRBD2; DNA: TGTGCCAGCAGCGCGAGGACTAGCGGGGGAAACGAGCAGTACTTC; CDR3: CASSARTSGGNEQYF
J: TRBJ1-2; size: many; V: TRBV29-1; D: .; DNA: TGCAGCGTTGGGGTGGACAGCGCACCTATGGGAGATGGCTACACCTTC; CDR3: CSVGVDSAPMGDGYTF
J: TRBJ1-1; size: few; V: TRBV6-5; D: TRBD1; DNA: TGTGCCAGCAGGGAGGACAGGGGGCGGGATGAAGCTTTCTTT; CDR3: CASREDRGRDEAFF
J: TRBJ2-6; size: .; V: TRBV25-1; D: .; DNA: TGTGCCAGCCTATTAGGTATCTCTGGGGCCAACGTCCTGACTTTC; CDR3: CASLLGISGANVLTF
J: TRBJ1-2; size: many; V: TRBV7-9; D: .; DNA: TGTGCCAGCAGCTTAGAAGGAAAAGTCCATGGCTACACCTTC; CDR3: CASSLEGKVHGYTF
J: TRBJ2-2; size: many; V: TRBV11-2; D: TRBD1; DNA: TGTGCCAGCAGCTCAGAGATTCGACAGGGGGCGACCGGGGAGCTGTTTTTT; CDR3: CASSSEIRQGATGELFF
J: TRBJ1-4; size: many; V: TRBV7-9; D: .; DNA: TGTGCCAGCAGCTTAAGGGGATATGAAAAACTGTTTTTT; CDR3: CASSLRGYEKLFF
J: TRBJ1-2; size: many; V: TRBV7-3; D: .; DNA: TGTGCCAGCAGTCCAACCGGTGGAGAGGTTTATGGCTACACCTTC; CDR3: CASSPTGGEVYGYTF
J: TRBJ1-2; size: many; V: TRBV28; D: .; DNA: TGTGCCAGCAGTCTACTCCGGCCTGGGGCTAACTATGGCTACACCTTC; CDR3: CASSLLRPGANYGYTF
J: TRBJ1-2; size: .; V: TRBV7-6; D: .; DNA: TGTGCCAGCAGCTTACCGCAGTACTATGGCTACACCTTC; CDR3: CASSLPQYYGYTF
J: TRBJ2-7; size: .; V: TRBV20-1; D: .; DNA: TGCAGTGCGGGCAGGGGCACCGAGCAGTGCTTC; CDR3: CSAGRGTEQCF
J: TRBJ2-1; size: many; V: TRBV7-2; D: .; DNA: TGTGCCAGCAGCTTATGGAGGGGGGACAATGAGCAGTTCTTC; CDR3: CASSLWRGDNEQFF
J: TRBJ2-6; size: many; V: TRBV28; D: .; DNA: TGTGCCACCCGGCGGTTTGGGCCTAGACTAACTGGGGCCAACGTCCTGACTTTC; CDR3: CATRRFGPRLTGANVLTF
J: TRBJ1-5; size: .; V: TRBV7-2; D: .; DNA: TGTGCCAGCAGCTTCAACAGAAGTAGCAATCAGCCCCAGCATTTT; CDR3: CASSFNRSSNQPQHF
J: TRBJ1-4; size: many; V: TRBV28; D: .; DNA: TGTGCCAGCAGCCACAGCTTACCTAATGAAAAACTGTTTTTT; CDR3: CASSHSLPNEKLFF
J: TRBJ2-7; size: many; V: TRBV7-2; D: .; DNA: TGTGCCAGCAGCTTAGCGGGAGTGGGCGAGCAGTACTTC; CDR3: CASSLAGVGEQYF
J: TRBJ2-1; size: .; V: TRBV6-2/TRBV6-3; D: .; DNA: TGTGCCAGCAGTTACGGGGACTACAATGAGCAGTTCTTC; CDR3: CASSYGDYNEQFF
J: TRBJ1-5; size: many; V: TRBV12-3/TRBV12-4; D: .; DNA: TGTGCCAGCAGTTTCAGAGTCAGCTCCAATCAGCCCCAGCATTTT; CDR3: CASSFRVSSNQPQHF
J: TRBJ1-2; size: .; V: TRBV6-2/TRBV6-3; D: .; DNA: TGTGCCAGCAGTTGGGGACCTAACCTGAAGAACTATGGCTACACCTTC; CDR3: CASSWGPNLKNYGYTF
J: TRBJ1-5; size: many; V: TRBV6-6; D: .; DNA: TGTGCCAGCAGTTACTCGGGTCAATTGAATCAGCCCCAGCATTTT; CDR3: CASSYSGQLNQPQHF
J: TRBJ2-1; size: .; V: TRBV24-1; D: TRBD2; DNA: TGTGCCACCAGTGATTCTGCCGGGACTAGCGGGAGGGCCGTGTGGTTCTTC; CDR3: CATSDSAGTSGRAVWFF
J: TRBJ2-7; size: .; V: TRBV20-1; D: TRBD1; DNA: TGCAGTGCTTTTACAGGGGGCGGCTTCTCCGAGCAGTACTTC; CDR3: CSAFTGGGFSEQYF
J: TRBJ2-5; size: many; V: TRBV6-1; D: TRBD2; DNA: TGTGCCAGCAGAAACAAGGGGACGGGAGGCTTCCAAGAGACCCAGTACTTC; CDR3: CASRNKGTGGFQETQYF
J: TRBJ2-3; size: few; V: TRBV7-2; D: TRBD2; DNA: TGTGCCAGCAGCTCCTTAGCGGGGGGCCGCTCGGGTACGCAGTATTTT; CDR3: CASSSLAGGRSGTQYF
J: TRBJ2-1; size: .; V: TRBV29-1; D: .; DNA: TGCAGCGTTGGGCGCGAATACAATGAGCAGTTCTTC; CDR3: CSVGREYNEQFF
J: TRBJ1-1; size: many; V: TRBV7-2; D: TRBD1; DNA: TGTGCCAGCAGCTCGGGACAGTCGGGAGTAAGGGCTTTCTTT; CDR3: CASSSGQSGVRAFF
J: TRBJ2-3; size: few; V: TRBV20-1; D: .; DNA: TGCAGTGCTATCTTACAGGGAATCTTAGATACGCAGTATTTT; CDR3: CSAILQGILDTQYF
J: TRBJ2-1; size: many; V: TRBV7-9; D: .; DNA: TGTGCCAGCAGCGCAAGTCAAGCGGGTAGCTCCTACAATGAGCAGTTCTTC; CDR3: CASSASQAGSSYNEQFF
J: TRBJ1-5; size: many; V: TRBV20-1; D: .; DNA: TGCAGTGCTAGAGCCGACCAGACAGGTGTAATTGGCAATCAGCCCCAGCATTTT; CDR3: CSARADQTGVIGNQPQHF
J: TRBJ2-1; size: .; V: TRBV20-1; D: TRBD2; DNA: TGCAGTGCTAGAGTCTTAATCGGACTAGCGGGGGCCTCAAATGAGCAGTTCTTC; CDR3: CSARVLIGLAGASNEQFF
J: TRBJ2-1; size: many; V: TRBV7-2; D: .; DNA: TGTGCCAGCAGCCCAGGACAGTACAATGAGCAGTTCTTC; CDR3: CASSPGQYNEQFF